This TCR beta chain was captured in a study of blood T cell repertoires in COVID-19. Turning to the study itself: Spain, Italy and the United States supplied samples that represented acute and convalescent COVID-19. Sources were T cells, B-cell-depleted T cells, or PBMCs; the material itself was cDNA or gDNA.

Per the original data handling: Reference gene primer amplification yielded estimated nucleated cell counts. Clones were sequenced by immunoSEQ multiplex PCR, and TCRdb holds only the in-frame ones, with some missing. V and J calls and clone size are given by that table; D and trimming were obtained from the DNA. The sample carries 110,000 or so clones, about 83% recorded once. This TCR was sampled from a man aged 55 to 70 with acute or convalescent COVID-19. Specimen: peripheral blood.

CDR3 DNA: TGTGCCAGCGGGACAGGGCTGAAAGAGACCCAGTACTTC. It translates to CASGTGLKETQYF. This chain uses TRBV12-3 or TRBV12-4 with TRBJ2-5; 9 bases map to TRBD1. J gave up 3 bases and V 8 bases, and 4 bases lay outside the gene matches. The length of the CDR3 is 13 residues.